This T cell receptor beta chain was observed in a study of T cells after somatic rescue of genetic block. Using immunoSEQ multiplex PCR, the repertoire was profiled, and TCRdb retains in-frame clones only, with some absent. Of about 72,000 clones listed, approximately 91% are singletons. V dropped 6 bases and J dropped 6 bases, with 11 bases sitting between them. CDR1 and CDR2 from the germline V gene are SNHLY and FYNNEI. The CDR3 is 13 residues long. Sequencing was done on a sample of peripheral blood mononuclear cells (PBMCs). This clonotype was sampled from a man aged 30-40 years. The chain carries TRBV2 and TRBJ2-2; D call uncertain. The CDR3 DNA reads as TGTGCCAGCAGCCCCTCCGGCTCCGGGGAGCTGTTTTTT. It yields the protein CASSPSGSGELFF.